This entry features one TCR beta chain sequence. Its antigen is undetermined. CDR3 size: 15 residues. With V trimmed by 5 bases and J by 7 bases, 10 bases remained unmatched. From germline, CDR1 is MNHNS and CDR2 SASEGT. This sample was taken from a study of cytomegalovirus exposure and HLA in healthy donors. Study overall: Of the donors genotyped, several hundred in all, 65% to 90% fell in the Caucasian-associated ancestry cluster.

Vbeta (60) and Jbeta (13) primers were used in the PCR. Repertoires were generated with immunoSEQ multiplex PCR, while TCRdb's copy carries only in-frame clones and drops some. The table shows fewer than 300,000 clones, with over 70% occurring only once. It was healthy bone marrow donors who served as donors. Overall study findings and caveats: Among immune exposure information, only CMV serostatus was available.

Material: PBMCs. The chain couples TRBV6-1 to TRBJ1-4; 7 positions agree with TRBD1. The sequence was collected from a girl aged 2-10 years in good health and CMV-seronegative. This chain's CDR3 is CASSPLDRASEKLFF. The CDR3 nucleotides read TGTGCCAGCAGTCCCCTCGACAGGGCGAGTGAAAAACTGTTTTTT.